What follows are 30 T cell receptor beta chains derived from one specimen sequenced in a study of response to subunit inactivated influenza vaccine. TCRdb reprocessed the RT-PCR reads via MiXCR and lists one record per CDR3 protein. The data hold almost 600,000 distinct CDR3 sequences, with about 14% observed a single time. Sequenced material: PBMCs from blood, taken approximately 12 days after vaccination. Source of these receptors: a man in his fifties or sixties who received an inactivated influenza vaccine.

The CDR3 is CASSQILTGRNEQYF. CDR3 DNA: TGCGCCAGCAGCCAAATTCTCACGGGACGCAACGAGCAGTACTTC. The chain links TRBV4-1 to TRBJ2-7; the D call may be TRBD1 or TRBD2 (5 bases each). Trimming took off 2 bases at V and 5 bases at J, with 16 bases between the two ends. CDR1 MGHRA and CDR2 YSYEKL come from the germline V gene. The length of the CDR3 is 15 residues.

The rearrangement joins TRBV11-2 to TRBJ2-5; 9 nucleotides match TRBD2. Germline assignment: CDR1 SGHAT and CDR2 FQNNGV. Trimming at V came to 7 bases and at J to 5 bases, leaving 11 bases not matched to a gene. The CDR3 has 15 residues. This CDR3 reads CASTRTIAGDETQYF. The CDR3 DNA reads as TGTGCCAGCACCCGTACTATAGCGGGGGACGAGACCCAGTACTTC. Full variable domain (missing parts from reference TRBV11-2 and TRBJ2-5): EAGVAQSPRYKIIEKRQSVAFWCNPISGHATLYWYQQILGQGPKLLIQFQNNGVVDDSQLPKDRFSAERLKGVDSTLKIQPAKLEDSAVYLCASTRTIAGDETQYFGPGTRLLVL.

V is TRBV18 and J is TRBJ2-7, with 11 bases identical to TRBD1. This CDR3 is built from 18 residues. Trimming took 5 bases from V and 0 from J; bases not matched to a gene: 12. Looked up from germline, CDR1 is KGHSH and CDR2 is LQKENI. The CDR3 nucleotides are TGTGCCAGCTCAGATCAATGGACAGGGGGCATAATCTCCTACGAGCAGTACTTC. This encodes CASSDQWTGGIISYEQYF.

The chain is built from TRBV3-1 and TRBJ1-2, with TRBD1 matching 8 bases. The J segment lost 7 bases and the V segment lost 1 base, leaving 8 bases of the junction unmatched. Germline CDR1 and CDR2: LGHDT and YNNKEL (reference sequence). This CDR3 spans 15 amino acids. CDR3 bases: TGTGCCAGCAGCCAAGTCGTGGACAGGGTGTCTGGCTACACCTTC. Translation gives CASSQVVDRVSGYTF.

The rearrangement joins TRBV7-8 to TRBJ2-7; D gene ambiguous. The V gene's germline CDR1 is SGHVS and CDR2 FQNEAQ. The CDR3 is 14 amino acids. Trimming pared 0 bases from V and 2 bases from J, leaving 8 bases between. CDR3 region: CASSLASQPYEQYF. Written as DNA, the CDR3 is TGTGCCAGCAGCTTAGCGTCACAACCCTACGAGCAGTACTTC.

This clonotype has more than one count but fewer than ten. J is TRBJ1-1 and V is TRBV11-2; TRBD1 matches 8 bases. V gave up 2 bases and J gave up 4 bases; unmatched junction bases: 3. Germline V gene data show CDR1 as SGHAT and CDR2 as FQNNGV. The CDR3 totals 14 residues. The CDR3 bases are TGTGCCAGCAGCTTAAACACAGGGGGCACTGAAGCTTTCTTT. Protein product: CASSLNTGGTEAFF.

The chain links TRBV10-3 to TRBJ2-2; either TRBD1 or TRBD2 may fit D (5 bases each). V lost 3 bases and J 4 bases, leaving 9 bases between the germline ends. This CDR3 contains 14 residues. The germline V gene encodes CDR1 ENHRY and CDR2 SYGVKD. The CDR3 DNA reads TGTGCCATCAGTGAAAAGGGGAGCACCGGGGAGCTGTTTTTT. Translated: CAISEKGSTGELFF.

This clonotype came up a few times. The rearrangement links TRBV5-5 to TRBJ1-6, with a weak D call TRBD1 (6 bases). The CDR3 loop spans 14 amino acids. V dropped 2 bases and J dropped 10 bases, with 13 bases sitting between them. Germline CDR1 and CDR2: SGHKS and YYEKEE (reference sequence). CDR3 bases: TGTGCCAGCAGCTTTTTACAGGGAACCTCACCCCTCCACTTT. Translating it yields CASSFLQGTSPLHF.

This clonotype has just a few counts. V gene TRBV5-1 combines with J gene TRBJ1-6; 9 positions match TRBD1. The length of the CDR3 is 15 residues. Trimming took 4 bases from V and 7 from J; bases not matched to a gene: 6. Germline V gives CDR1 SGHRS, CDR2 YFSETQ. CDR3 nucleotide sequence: TGCGCCAGCAGCGGCGGACAGGGGACGAATTCACCCCTCCACTTT. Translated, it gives CASSGGQGTNSPLHF.

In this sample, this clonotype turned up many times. CDR3 sequence (DNA): TGCGCCAGCAGCTCGGGACAGGACACAGATACGCAGTATTTT. As protein: CASSSGQDTDTQYF. The chain employs TRBV5-1 and TRBJ2-3, with 8 bases matching TRBD1. Germline trimming cut 3 bases from V and 2 bases from J; bases unmatched to any gene: 2. The CDR3 spans 14 residues. Germline V gene data show CDR1 as SGHRS and CDR2 as YFSETQ.

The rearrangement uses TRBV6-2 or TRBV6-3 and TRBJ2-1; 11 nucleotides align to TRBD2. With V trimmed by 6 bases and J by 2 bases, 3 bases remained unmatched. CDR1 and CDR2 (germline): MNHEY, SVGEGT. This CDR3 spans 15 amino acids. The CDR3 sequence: CASRNSGRAYNEQFF. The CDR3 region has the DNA TGTGCCAGCAGGAATAGCGGGAGGGCCTACAATGAGCAGTTCTTC.

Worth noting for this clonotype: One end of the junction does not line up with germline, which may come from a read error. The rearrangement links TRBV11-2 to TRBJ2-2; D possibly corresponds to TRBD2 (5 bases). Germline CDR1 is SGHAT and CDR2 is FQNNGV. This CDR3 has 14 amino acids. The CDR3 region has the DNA TGTGCCAGCAGCTTAGAGGTCCGCACCGGGGAGCTGTTTTTC. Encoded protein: CASSLEVRTGELFF.

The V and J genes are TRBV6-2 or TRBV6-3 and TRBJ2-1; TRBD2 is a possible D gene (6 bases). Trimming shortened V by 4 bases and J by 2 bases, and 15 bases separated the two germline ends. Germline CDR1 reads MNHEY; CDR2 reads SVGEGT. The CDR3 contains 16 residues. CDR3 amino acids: CASSSPGLMTYNEQFF. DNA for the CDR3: TGTGCCAGCAGTTCACCGGGACTGATGACCTACAATGAGCAGTTCTTC.

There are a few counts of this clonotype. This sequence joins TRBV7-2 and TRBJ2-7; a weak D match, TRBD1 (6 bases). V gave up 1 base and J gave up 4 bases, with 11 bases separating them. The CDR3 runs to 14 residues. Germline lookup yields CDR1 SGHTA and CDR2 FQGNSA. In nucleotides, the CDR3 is TGTGCCAGCAGCTTAGTAGAGGGGACATACGAGCAGTACTTC. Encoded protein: CASSLVEGTYEQYF.

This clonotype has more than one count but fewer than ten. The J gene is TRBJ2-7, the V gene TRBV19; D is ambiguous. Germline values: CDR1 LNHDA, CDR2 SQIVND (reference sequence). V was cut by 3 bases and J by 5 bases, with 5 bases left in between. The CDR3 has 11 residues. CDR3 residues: CASSINNEQYF. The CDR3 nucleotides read TGTGCCAGTAGTATTAATAACGAGCAGTACTTC.

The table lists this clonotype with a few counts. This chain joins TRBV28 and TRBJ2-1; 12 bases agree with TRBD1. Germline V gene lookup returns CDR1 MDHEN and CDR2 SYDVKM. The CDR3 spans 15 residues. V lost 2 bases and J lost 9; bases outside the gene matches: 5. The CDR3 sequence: CASSLSGTGGPEQFF. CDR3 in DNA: TGTGCCAGCAGTTTAAGTGGGACAGGGGGCCCTGAGCAGTTCTTC. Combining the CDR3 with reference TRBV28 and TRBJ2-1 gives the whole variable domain DVKVTQSSRYLVKRTGEKVFLECVQDMDHENMFWYRQDPGLGLRLIYFSYDVKMKEKGDIPEGYSVSREKKERFSLILESASTNQTSMYLCASSLSGTGGPEQFFGPGTRLTVL.

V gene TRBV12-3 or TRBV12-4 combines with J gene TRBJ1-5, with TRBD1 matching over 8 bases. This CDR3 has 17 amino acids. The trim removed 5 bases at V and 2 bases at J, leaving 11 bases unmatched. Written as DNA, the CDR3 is TGTGCCAGCAGTCCATACCTGGACAGGGTGGGCAATCAGCCCCAGCATTTT. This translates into CASSPYLDRVGNQPQHF.

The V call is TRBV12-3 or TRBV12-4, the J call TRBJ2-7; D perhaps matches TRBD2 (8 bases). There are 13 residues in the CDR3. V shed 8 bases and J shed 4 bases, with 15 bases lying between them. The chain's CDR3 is CASQRGTVYEQYF. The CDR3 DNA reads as TGTGCCAGCCAGCGGGGGACAGTTTACGAGCAGTACTTC.

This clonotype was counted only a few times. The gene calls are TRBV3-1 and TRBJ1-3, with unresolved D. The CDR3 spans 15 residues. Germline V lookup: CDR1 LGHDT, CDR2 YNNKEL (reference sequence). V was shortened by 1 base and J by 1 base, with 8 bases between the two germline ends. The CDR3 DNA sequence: TGTGCCAGCAGCCAAGGTCTGGGGTCTGGAAACACCATATATTTT. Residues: CASSQGLGSGNTIYF.

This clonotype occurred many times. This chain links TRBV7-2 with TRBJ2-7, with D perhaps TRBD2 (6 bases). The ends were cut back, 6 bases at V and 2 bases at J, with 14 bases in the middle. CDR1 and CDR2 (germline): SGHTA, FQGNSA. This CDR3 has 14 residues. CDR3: CASSRLAGTYEQYF. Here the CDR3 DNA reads TGTGCCAGCAGTCGTCTGGCGGGAACCTACGAGCAGTACTTC.

CDR3 amino acids: CASSLEGFIGNTIYF. Written as DNA, the CDR3 is TGTGCCAGCAGCCTGGAGGGTTTTATAGGAAACACCATATATTTT. The V call is TRBV5-5, the J call TRBJ1-3; D is unclear. Germline V CDR1 and CDR2: SGHKS, YYEKEE (reference sequence). The CDR3 contains 15 residues. Trimming removed 4 bases from V and 4 bases from J, with 15 bases in between.

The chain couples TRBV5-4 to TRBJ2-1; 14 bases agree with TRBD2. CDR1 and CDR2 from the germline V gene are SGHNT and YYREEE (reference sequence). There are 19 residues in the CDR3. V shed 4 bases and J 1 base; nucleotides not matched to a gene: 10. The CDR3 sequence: CASSLAGTSGSASYNEQFF. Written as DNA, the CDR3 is TGTGCCAGCAGCCTGGCCGGGACTAGCGGGAGTGCGTCCTACAATGAGCAGTTCTTC.

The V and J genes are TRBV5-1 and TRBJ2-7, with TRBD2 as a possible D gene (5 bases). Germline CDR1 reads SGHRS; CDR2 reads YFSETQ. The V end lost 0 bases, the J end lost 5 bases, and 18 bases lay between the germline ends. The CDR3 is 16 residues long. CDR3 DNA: TGCGCCAGCAGCTTGGCCGGGGTGAGGGCGACGAACGAGCAGTACTTC. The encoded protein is CASSLAGVRATNEQYF. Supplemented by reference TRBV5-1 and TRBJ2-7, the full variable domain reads KAGVTQTPRYLIKTRGQQVTLSCSPISGHRSVSWYQQTPGQGLQFLFEYFSETQRNKGNFPGRFSGRQFSNSRSEMNVSTLELGDSALYLCASSLAGVRATNEQYFGPGTRLTVT.

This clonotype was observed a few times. CDR3 region: CASTWGPGNTEAFF. Here the CDR3 DNA reads TGTGCCAGCACATGGGGCCCAGGGAACACTGAAGCTTTCTTT. The V call is TRBV7-2, the J call TRBJ1-1; the D gene is possibly TRBD1 (5 bases). Trimming removed 7 bases at V and 1 base at J, with 13 bases between. This CDR3 contains 14 residues. Germline values: CDR1 SGHTA, CDR2 FQGNSA.

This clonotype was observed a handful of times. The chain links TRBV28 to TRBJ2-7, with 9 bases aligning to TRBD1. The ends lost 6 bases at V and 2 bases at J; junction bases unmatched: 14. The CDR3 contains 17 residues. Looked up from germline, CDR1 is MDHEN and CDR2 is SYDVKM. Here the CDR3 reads CASSYDAGTGNTYEQYF. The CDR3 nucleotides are TGTGCCAGCAGCTACGATGCCGGGACAGGGAACACCTACGAGCAGTACTTC.

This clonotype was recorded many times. The CDR3 DNA is TGCGCCAGCAGCTTCGCCCAGCTGGGGGCCTACACTGAAGCTTTCTTT. Protein product: CASSFAQLGAYTEAFF. The chain joins TRBV5-1 to TRBJ1-1; D is perhaps TRBD1 (6 bases). V lost 2 bases and J lost 3, with 17 bases in between. This CDR3 region has 16 residues. In germline, CDR1 is SGHRS, CDR2 YFSETQ.

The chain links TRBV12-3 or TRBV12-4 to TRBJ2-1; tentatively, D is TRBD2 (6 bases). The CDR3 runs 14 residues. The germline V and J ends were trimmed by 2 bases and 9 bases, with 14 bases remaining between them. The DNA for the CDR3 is TGTGCCAGCAGTTTATCCGCGGGGTCCCTTGAGCAGTTCTTC. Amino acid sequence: CASSLSAGSLEQFF.

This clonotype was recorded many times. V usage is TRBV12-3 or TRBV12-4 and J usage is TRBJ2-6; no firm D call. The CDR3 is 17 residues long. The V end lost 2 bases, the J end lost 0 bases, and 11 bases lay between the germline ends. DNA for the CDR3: TGTGCCAGCAGTTTAAGTTGGACCTCCTCTGGGGCCAACGTCCTGACTTTC. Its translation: CASSLSWTSSGANVLTF.

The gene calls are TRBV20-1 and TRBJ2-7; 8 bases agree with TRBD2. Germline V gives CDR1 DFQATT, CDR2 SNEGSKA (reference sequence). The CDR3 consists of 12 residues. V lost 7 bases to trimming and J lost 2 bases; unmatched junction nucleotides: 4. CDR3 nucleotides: TGCAGTGTCGGGAGGGCGCCCTACGAGCAGTACTTC. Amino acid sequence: CSVGRAPYEQYF.

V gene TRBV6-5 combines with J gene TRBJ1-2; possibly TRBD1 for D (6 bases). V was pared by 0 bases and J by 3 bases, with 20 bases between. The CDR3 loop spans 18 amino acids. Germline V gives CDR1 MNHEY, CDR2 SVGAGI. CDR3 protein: CASSYSSVPGARDYGYTF. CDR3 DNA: TGTGCCAGCAGTTACTCGAGTGTCCCAGGGGCGAGGGACTATGGCTACACCTTC.